This is a list of T cell receptor beta chains from one sample in a study of control samples from healthy donors and cancer patients. Generated by immunoSEQ multiplex PCR, the TCRdb table keeps only in-frame clones and is missing some. Among some 410,000 clones listed, 80% to 95% were seen once. The sample was PBMCs. These receptors were taken from a man in his forties or fifties with head and neck cancer. CDR3s include the opening cysteine and the closing phenylalanine or tryptophan. The order of the fields is CDR3 length, V gene, D gene, J gene, CDR3 protein. The D gene is left open where the match is weak.

15	TRBV7-2	NA	TRBJ1-1	CASSLAGTRNTEAFF
17	TRBV10-3	NA	TRBJ2-5	CAISESVRWDQQETQYF
14	TRBV5-6	NA	TRBJ1-5	CASSLGGRPQPQHF
15	TRBV7-3	TRBD2	TRBJ2-3	CASSRTSGGTDTQYF
16	TRBV5-1	NA	TRBJ1-2	CASSPEDSVVGDGYTF
13	TRBV9	NA	TRBJ1-6	CASGARLNSPLHF
17	TRBV19	TRBD2	TRBJ2-3	CASSLQRLAGGGGPQYF
14	TRBV9	TRBD1	TRBJ2-7	CASSVGQGVREQYF
17	TRBV9	NA	TRBJ1-3	CASSAAMWGFLGNTIYF
13	TRBV24-1	NA	TRBJ1-2	CATSDSQGRGYTF
14	TRBV3-1/TRBV3-2	NA	TRBJ2-1	CASSPGTAYNEQFF
19	TRBV24-1	TRBD2	TRBJ2-3	CATSATGLAGGEGPDTQYF
13	TRBV5-6	TRBD2	TRBJ2-7	CASRRGLVDEQYF
16	TRBV4-1	NA	TRBJ1-6	CASSAPARDYNSPLHF
18	TRBV10-3	NA	TRBJ2-1	CAISEPRGALGGYNEQFF
18	TRBV28	TRBD1	TRBJ1-2	CASSFRLLQGRRGYGYTF
13	TRBV30	TRBD1	TRBJ1-1	CAWGQGGATEAFF
15	TRBV5-1	TRBD1	TRBJ1-3	CASSLPGGSGNTIYF
18	TRBV9	TRBD1	TRBJ1-4	CASSVGGETGGLGEKLFF
14	TRBV28	NA	TRBJ1-2	CASTLRWGNYGYTF
17	TRBV27	NA	TRBJ1-2	CASSLSRGAGTNYGYTF
16	TRBV6-1	TRBD2	TRBJ2-1	CASSEELAGKYNEQFF
14	TRBV28	TRBD1	TRBJ2-7	CASTPSAGGYEQYF
19	TRBV9	TRBD1	TRBJ2-7	CASSASAYPPGQGADEQYF
14	TRBV6-2/TRBV6-3	TRBD1	TRBJ1-3	CASSRQGGGNTIYF
21	TRBV7-4	TRBD1	TRBJ1-5	CASSLEPDRVGPLYSNQPQHF
16	TRBV24-1	NA	TRBJ1-5	CATSDRGTGSNQPQHF
16	TRBV28	NA	TRBJ1-4	CASSLFAHSTNEKLFF
14	TRBV10-3	NA	TRBJ1-3	CAISRTAGLNTIYF
15	TRBV2	TRBD1	TRBJ1-2	CASRLRGQGGDGYTF
12	TRBV10-3	NA	TRBJ1-5	CAIRGENQPQHF
11	TRBV30	NA	TRBJ1-1	CAWSHNTEAFF
15	TRBV29-1	NA	TRBJ2-7	CSVVQVRTSTYEQYF
16	TRBV5-8	NA	TRBJ1-2	CASSLDSWAGNYGYTF
14	TRBV6-5	NA	TRBJ1-1	CASCTPGARTEAFF
14	TRBV4-3	NA	TRBJ1-2	CASSPALARSSYTF
16	TRBV5-1	TRBD2	TRBJ2-1	CASSSTSGSSYNEQFF
15	TRBV5-1	TRBD2	TRBJ2-5	CASNRRAGGLETQYF
15	TRBV6-1	NA	TRBJ2-3	CASSEAAGASDTQYF
16	TRBV5-1	NA	TRBJ2-6	CASSIAATPGANVLTF
15	TRBV25-1	NA	TRBJ2-5	CASSARAGLQETQYF
15	TRBV3-1/TRBV3-2	TRBD1	TRBJ2-7	CASSQFGQGAYEQYF
15	TRBV5-1	NA	TRBJ2-5	CASSLLGRLGETQYF
12	TRBV12-3/TRBV12-4	NA	TRBJ1-1	CASGRLGTEAFF
15	TRBV18	TRBD1	TRBJ1-3	CASSPDRALGNTIYF
14	TRBV6-5	NA	TRBJ2-7	CASRPGVGYDEQYF
16	TRBV5-5	NA	TRBJ2-2	CASSLILQTNTGELFF
12	TRBV19	NA	TRBJ1-1	CASSPVPPEAFF
14	TRBV5-1	NA	TRBJ2-5	CASSLGQGGETQYF